The rows below give T cell receptor beta chains drawn from one sample of a study of cytomegalovirus exposure and HLA in healthy donors. Profiling relied on immunoSEQ multiplex PCR, and the TCRdb table lists in-frame clones only, not all of them. Of roughly 100,000 clones listed, about 83% are singletons. Sequenced: PBMCs. These receptors were taken from a female donor in good health and CMV-seropositive. The CDR3 runs from the conserved cysteine through the conserved F or W. A D gene is named only where the DNA matches it firmly. Size tells how often a clone was seen (once, few, many) or the class of an expanded clone, and some rows leave it out.

TRBV9	TRBJ2-3	once	TRBD2	CASSVRLAATDTQYF	TGTGCCAGCAGCGTCCGGCTAGCGGCCACAGATACGCAGTATTTT
TRBV5-4	TRBJ2-5	.	TRBD2	CASRDTSGTETQYF	TGTGCCAGCAGGGATACTAGCGGGACGGAGACCCAGTACTTC
TRBV7-9	TRBJ2-5	.	.	CASSREGLTETQYF	TGTGCCAGCAGCCGTGAGGGACTTACAGAGACCCAGTACTTC
TRBV5-1	TRBJ1-3	.	.	CASSAGQSHTIYF	TGCGCCAGCAGCGCTGGACAGAGCCACACCATATATTTT
TRBV5-1	TRBJ2-3	.	.	CASNRRTDGDTQYF	TGCGCCAGCAATCGGAGGACCGACGGGGATACGCAGTATTTT
TRBV6-1	TRBJ1-1	few	.	CASSEARVTEAFF	TGTGCCAGCAGTGAAGCGAGGGTCACTGAAGCTTTCTTT
TRBV9	TRBJ2-7	once	.	CASSVGGGGHEQYF	TGTGCCAGCAGCGTAGGCGGAGGGGGCCACGAGCAGTACTTC
TRBV19	TRBJ1-3	.	.	CATGLLSQPGNTIYF	TGTGCCACCGGTTTATTGAGTCAACCTGGAAACACCATATATTTT
TRBV18	TRBJ2-2	.	TRBD1	CATKGQPTGELFF	TGTGCCACTAAGGGACAGCCGACCGGGGAGCTGTTTTTT
TRBV2	TRBJ2-2	.	.	CASSESSNTGELFF	TGTGCCAGCAGTGAGTCTTCGAACACCGGGGAGCTGTTTTTT
TRBV29-1	TRBJ2-4	.	TRBD1	CSVDGGQPGAKNIQYF	TGCAGCGTTGATGGGGGACAGCCGGGGGCCAAAAACATTCAGTACTTC
TRBV11-2	TRBJ1-2	.	.	CASSLDRTYGYTF	TGTGCCAGCAGCTTAGACAGGACTTATGGCTACACCTTC
TRBV2	TRBJ1-5	few	TRBD1	CASRGQGALGNQPQHF	TGTGCCAGCAGGGGACAGGGGGCGTTGGGCAATCAGCCCCAGCATTTT
TRBV5-1	TRBJ1-2	.	TRBD1	CASSLQGARGEGYTF	TGCGCCAGCAGCTTACAGGGGGCGCGAGGTGAGGGCTACACCTTC
TRBV30	TRBJ2-7	.	TRBD2	CAWSLTGLAGLEQYF	TGTGCCTGGTCTTTGACGGGACTAGCGGGACTCGAGCAGTACTTC
TRBV4-1	TRBJ1-6	.	TRBD1	CASSQDIDRVYSPLHF	TGCGCCAGCAGCCAAGACATCGACAGGGTTTATTCACCCCTCCACTTT
TRBV5-6	TRBJ2-7	.	TRBD1	CASSFRDRVGEQYF	TGTGCCAGCAGCTTCCGGGACAGGGTCGGCGAGCAGTACTTC
TRBV6-1	TRBJ1-1	.	.	CASGLRSLNTEAFF	TGTGCCAGTGGTCTGCGGTCCTTGAACACTGAAGCTTTCTTT
TRBV30	TRBJ1-1	.	.	CAWNLQGNTEAFF	TGTGCCTGGAATCTCCAGGGAAACACTGAAGCTTTCTTT
TRBV28	TRBJ1-1	.	.	CASKTAMNTEAFF	TGTGCCAGCAAAACAGCAATGAACACTGAAGCTTTCTTT
TRBV6-5	TRBJ1-2	.	.	CASSNLIGGTDGYTF	TGTGCCAGCAGTAACCTCATTGGGGGCACGGATGGCTACACCTTC
TRBV18	TRBJ2-1	.	TRBD1	CASSVDGTGATGGPNNEQFF	TGTGCCAGCTCCGTCGACGGGACAGGGGCGACGGGAGGGCCGAACAATGAGCAGTTCTTC
TRBV19	TRBJ1-5	.	.	CASNRQEGNQPQHF	TGTGCCAGTAACCGACAGGAAGGCAATCAGCCCCAGCATTTT
TRBV9	TRBJ2-1	few	TRBD2	CASSYNLPSGEANEQFF	TGTGCCAGCAGCTATAACTTACCTAGCGGGGAGGCCAATGAGCAGTTCTTC
TRBV28	TRBJ1-1	.	.	CASSPTPPEAFF	TGTGCCAGCAGCCCTACTCCACCAGAAGCTTTCTTT
TRBV7-3	TRBJ1-2	.	TRBD1	CASSQDRGYGYTF	TGTGCCAGCAGCCAGGACAGGGGGTATGGCTACACCTTC
TRBV5-1	TRBJ2-5	.	.	CASYSGQETQYF	TGCGCCAGCTATAGCGGCCAAGAGACCCAGTACTTC
TRBV7-7	TRBJ2-5	.	.	CASSFAGSETQYF	TGTGCTAGCAGCTTTGCAGGTAGTGAGACCCAGTACTTC
TRBV5-1	TRBJ1-2	.	.	CASSSATVADGYTF	TGCGCCAGCAGCTCGGCGACAGTTGCGGACGGCTACACCTTC
TRBV5-1	TRBJ2-7	.	TRBD1	CASSHNTGGASYEQYF	TGCGCCAGCAGCCATAACACAGGGGGCGCGTCCTACGAGCAGTACTTC
TRBV6-5	TRBJ2-7	.	TRBD1	CASSYGGDRALYEQYF	TGTGCCAGCAGTTATGGTGGGGACAGGGCCCTCTACGAGCAGTACTTC
TRBV5-1	TRBJ2-2	.	TRBD2	CASSWREAGSGELFF	TGCGCCAGCAGCTGGAGGGAAGCGGGGTCCGGGGAGCTGTTTTTT
TRBV28	TRBJ1-5	.	.	CASSSGQPQHF	TGTGCCAGCAGTTCGGGTCAGCCCCAGCATTTT
TRBV7-2	TRBJ1-5	few	TRBD1	CASSSGTGFFSNQPQHF	TGTGCCAGCAGCTCCGGGACAGGGTTTTTTAGCAATCAGCCCCAGCATTTT
TRBV7-9	TRBJ1-2	.	.	CASSSGVGYYGYTF	TGTGCCAGCAGCTCGGGGGTGGGCTACTATGGCTACACCTTC
TRBV9	TRBJ1-6	.	.	CASSVGGDSNSPLHF	TGTGCCAGCAGCGTAGGGGGAGATTCCAATTCACCCCTCCACTTT
TRBV5-1	TRBJ2-7	.	TRBD1	CASSTQGALYEQYF	TGCGCCAGCAGCACACAGGGGGCTTTGTACGAGCAGTACTTC
TRBV11-2	TRBJ2-1	once	.	CASSLEASQYNEQFF	TGTGCCAGCAGCTTAGAGGCTAGCCAATACAATGAGCAGTTCTTC
TRBV19	TRBJ1-4	.	.	CASSGAVTNEKLFF	TGTGCCAGTAGTGGGGCGGTAACTAATGAAAAACTGTTTTTT
TRBV5-8	TRBJ1-4	.	TRBD1	CASSVLGQGGEKLFF	TGTGCCAGCAGCGTGTTGGGACAGGGGGGCGAAAAACTGTTTTTT